This T cell receptor (beta chain) was documented in a study of T cells after posttransplantation cyclophosphamide. Profiling relied on immunoSEQ multiplex PCR, and the TCRdb table lists in-frame clones only, not all of them. The sample carries some 37,000 clones, roughly 73% recorded once. A marrow graft followed busulfan-fludarabine conditioning, with cyclophosphamide on days +3 and +4. Trimming removed 0 bases at V and 0 bases at J, with 11 bases between. Germline CDR1 SGHAT, CDR2 FQNNGV. The CDR3 is 17 residues long. The sequencing used CD4+ T cells sorted from blood, collected approximately 2,000 days after a stem cell transplant with posttransplant cyclophosphamide. The chain has TRBV11-2 and TRBJ2-2; D is ambiguous. The source of this sequence is a female patient aged 35-55 years who received an allogeneic stem cell transplant from a related donor, was CMV-positive, and had no GVHD. Some T cells may have come from the graft donor. The CDR3 DNA is TGTGCCAGCAGCTTAGAAAAGACGGGTCCGAACACCGGGGAGCTGTTTTTT. It translates to CASSLEKTGPNTGELFF.